This T cell receptor beta chain was documented in a study of T cell repertoires in cytomegalovirus infection. Study as a whole: A matching HLA type, together with CMV infection, was signaled by public TCR beta signatures.

Regarding the study as a whole: Pooled public TCR beta family frequency picked out CMV carriers with the relevant HLA. Dominating the ex vivo response were HLA-C-restricted CMV-specific TCR beta clonotypes.

Looked up from germline, CDR1 is SNHLY and CDR2 is FYNNEI. After removal of 6 bases from V and 4 bases from J, the junction contained 11 bases not matched to a gene. The CDR3 spans 15 residues. MiXCR was run by TCRdb on the reads, yielding one entry per CDR3 protein. The sample includes roughly 45,000 distinct CDR3 sequences, roughly 20% of them seen just once. Concerning this clonotype: Antigen unknown.

This TCR was sampled from a human donor in good health (CMV status not recorded). Some clones in this sample may be carry-over from other donors' samples. Sample: PBMCs, sequenced either directly or after in vitro stimulation (not recorded which). The chain employs TRBV2 and TRBJ1-2; 7 nucleotides match TRBD1. The CDR3 reads CASRVLIGGPYGYTF. The CDR3 DNA reads TGTGCCAGCAGAGTATTAATAGGGGGCCCCTATGGCTACACCTTC. Combining the CDR3 with reference TRBV2 and TRBJ1-2 gives the whole variable domain EPEVTQTPSHQVTQMGQEVILRCVPISNHLYFYWYRQILGQKVEFLVSFYNNEISEKSEIFDDQFSVERPDGSNFTLKIRSTKLEDSAMYFCASRVLIGGPYGYTFGSGTRLTVV.